This TCR beta chain was recovered during a study of molecular identifiers for immune sequencing clone quantification. Via MiXCR, TCRdb re-called the PCR reads, giving one row per CDR3 protein. The data contain some 320,000 distinct CDR3 sequences, about 21% of them singletons. Sequencing was performed on naive CD8+ T cells from blood, with Jurkat cell RNA spiked in. Subset: FACS-sorted CD8+CD4-CCR7+CD45RA+ naive T cells. The TCR originated in a human donor in good health. Some libraries in this study had Jurkat cell RNA spiked in.

In DNA, the CDR3 is TGTGCCAGCGGACCCGCCGAGACCCAGTACTTC. Amino acid sequence: CASGPAETQYF. The rearrangement uses TRBV27 and TRBJ2-5; D is undetermined. This CDR3 has 11 amino acids. From germline, CDR1 is MNHEY and CDR2 SMNVEV (reference sequence). Trimming took 8 bases from V and 5 from J, leaving 9 bases between them.